The 3 T cell receptor beta chains in this list originate from one sample, sequenced in a study of blood T cell repertoires in COVID-19. Clones were sequenced by immunoSEQ multiplex PCR, and TCRdb holds only the in-frame ones, with some missing. The table includes 300,000 or so clones, about 87% detected once. The sample consisted of peripheral blood. Receptors were obtained from a woman aged 50 to 65 who had recovered from COVID-19.

The chain carries TRBV6-5 and TRBJ1-1, with 10 bases aligning to TRBD1. CDR3 size: 14 residues. Trimming removed 5 bases from V and 4 bases from J; junction bases left unmatched: 4. The germline V gene has CDR1 MNHEY and CDR2 SVGAGI. The CDR3 spells CASSRGTGVTEAFF. The CDR3 coding sequence is TGTGCCAGCAGTCGCGGGACAGGGGTCACTGAAGCTTTCTTT.

DNA for the CDR3: TGTGCCAGCAGCTACAGGACAGGACCCTCGGATACGCAGTATTTT. Residues: CASSYRTGPSDTQYF. This chain joins TRBV5-6 and TRBJ2-3; 7 bases agree with TRBD1. After removal of 3 bases from V and 6 bases from J, the junction contained 10 bases not matched to a gene. This CDR3 comprises 15 residues. Germline-derived CDR1 and CDR2 are SGHDT and YYEEEE.

This chain links TRBV18 with TRBJ1-1, with a weak D call TRBD1 (5 bases). The germline CDR1 and CDR2 sequences are KGHSH and LQKENI. The length of the CDR3 is 18 residues. With 6 bases removed from V and 6 bases from J, the gap between germline ends came to 29 bases. The CDR3 spells CASSRRGVGGVRGAEAFF. The CDR3 nucleotides are TGTGCCAGCTCCAGAAGAGGAGTGGGCGGGGTAAGGGGCGCTGAAGCTTTCTTT.